The 3 T cell receptor beta chains given below trace back to one sample, sequenced in a study of T cells in Graves' hyperthyroidism and ophthalmopathy. The TCR beta CDR3 regions underwent amplification using RNA transcripts as the source. First-round RT-PCR of the TCR CDR3 relied on the HTBI primer set. MiXCR, run by TCRdb on the multiplex PCR reads, gives a single entry per CDR3 protein. The sample has approximately 150,000 distinct CDR3 sequences; about 9.4% are singletons. The sample was blood. The receptors shown here come from a woman aged 18-29 years with Graves' hyperthyroidism that later progressed to Graves' ophthalmopathy.

The sample holds many counts of this clonotype. The rearrangement uses TRBV29-1 and TRBJ1-1, with TRBD1 as a possible D gene (6 bases). Germline V gene lookup returns CDR1 SQVTM and CDR2 ANQGSEA. V lost 4 bases, J lost 5 bases, and 17 bases lay in between. The CDR3 consists of 14 residues. The CDR3 region is CSVAAGGAGTEAFF. The CDR3 nucleotides are TGCAGCGTTGCGGCTGGGGGGGCCGGGACTGAAGCTTTCTTT.

The chain joins TRBV9 to TRBJ2-3, with 12 bases lining up with TRBD2. Germline CDR1 reads SGDLS; CDR2 reads YYNGEE. The CDR3 is 20 amino acids. V shed 0 bases, J shed 2 bases, and the junction held 13 bases outside the gene matches. Here the CDR3 reads CASSVATVTSGGRDTDTQYF. As DNA, the CDR3 is TGTGCCAGCAGCGTAGCTACGGTGACTAGCGGGGGACGAGACACAGATACGCAGTATTTT.

This clonotype was seen many times. The V call is TRBV10-3, the J call TRBJ1-1; TRBD1 might be the D (5 bases). Looked up from germline, CDR1 is ENHRY and CDR2 is SYGVKD. Between the trimmed V and J ends, which lost 8 bases and 1 base, there was a span of 8 bases. CDR3 length: 12 amino acids. CDR3 DNA sequence: TGTGCCATCGGAGGGACGAACACTGAAGCTTTCTTT. It is translated as CAIGGTNTEAFF.